The 3 T cell receptor beta chains below all came from one sample that was sequenced in a study of T cells in Graves' hyperthyroidism and ophthalmopathy. TCR beta CDR3 regions were amplified from RNA transcripts. Using the HTBI primer set, a first-round RT-PCR was run on the TCR CDR3. From the multiplex PCR reads, TCRdb called clonotypes with MiXCR, one entry per CDR3 protein. The sample has 650,000 to 800,000 distinct CDR3 sequences; 40% to 55% are singletons. The sequenced material came from peripheral blood or thyroid tissue (not recorded which). These receptor sequences come from an adult man with Graves' disease, either hyperthyroidism or ophthalmopathy (not recorded which).

The chain links TRBV29-1 to TRBJ1-4; TRBD1 agrees at 9 bases. CDR3 length: 14 residues. The V and J ends lost 3 bases and 6 bases, in that order; junction bases with no gene match: 5. Germline V gene sequence: CDR1 SQVTM, CDR2 ANQGSEA. DNA of the CDR3: TGCAGCGTTGAGGGACAGGGTCGGGATGAAAAACTGTTTTTT. Translated: CSVEGQGRDEKLFF.

This clonotype turned up a few times. This chain uses TRBV7-9 with TRBJ1-6, with D perhaps TRBD1 (5 bases). This CDR3 spans 16 amino acids. Germline V gives CDR1 SEHNR, CDR2 FQNEAQ (reference sequence). V shed 1 base and J shed 4 bases, with 11 bases lying between them. The CDR3 sequence is CASSLDGARYNSPLHF. CDR3 DNA: TGTGCCAGCAGCTTAGATGGGGCACGGTATAATTCACCCCTCCACTTT.

For this clonotype: A much larger clone lies a single base off, so this may be a read error. The genes are TRBV20-1 and TRBJ1-2; D not resolved. V lost 0 bases and J lost 3, with 8 bases in between. The CDR3 spans 13 residues. CDR1 is DFQATT and CDR2 is SNEGSKA in the germline V gene (reference sequence). Written as DNA, the CDR3 is TGCAGTGCTAGAGATCTCAGCCACTATGGCTACACCTTC. Its translation: CSARDLSHYGYTF.